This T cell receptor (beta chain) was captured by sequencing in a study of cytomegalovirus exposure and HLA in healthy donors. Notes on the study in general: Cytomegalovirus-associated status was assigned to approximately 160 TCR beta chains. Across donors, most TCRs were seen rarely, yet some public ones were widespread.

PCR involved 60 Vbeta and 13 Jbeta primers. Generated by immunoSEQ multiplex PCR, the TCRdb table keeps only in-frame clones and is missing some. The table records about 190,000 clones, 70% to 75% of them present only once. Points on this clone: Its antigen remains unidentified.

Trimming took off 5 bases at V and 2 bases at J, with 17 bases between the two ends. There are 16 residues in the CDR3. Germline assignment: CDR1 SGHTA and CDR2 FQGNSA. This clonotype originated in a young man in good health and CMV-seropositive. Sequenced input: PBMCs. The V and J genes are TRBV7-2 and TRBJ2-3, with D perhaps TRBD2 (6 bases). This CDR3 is CASSRRYGGLTDTQYF. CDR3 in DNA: TGTGCCAGCAGCCGCCGTTACGGGGGTCTCACAGATACGCAGTATTTT.